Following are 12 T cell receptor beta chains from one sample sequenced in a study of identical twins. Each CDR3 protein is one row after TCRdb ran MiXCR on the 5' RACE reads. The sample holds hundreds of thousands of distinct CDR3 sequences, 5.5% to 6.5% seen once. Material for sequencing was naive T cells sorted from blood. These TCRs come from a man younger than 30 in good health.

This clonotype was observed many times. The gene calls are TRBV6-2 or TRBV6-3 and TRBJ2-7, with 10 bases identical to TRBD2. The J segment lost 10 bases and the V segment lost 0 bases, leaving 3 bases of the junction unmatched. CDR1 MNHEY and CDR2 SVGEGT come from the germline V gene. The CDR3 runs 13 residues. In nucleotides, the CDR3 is TGTGCCAGCAGTTACTCGAGCGGGAGGGCCCAGTACGTC. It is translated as CASSYSSGRAQYV.

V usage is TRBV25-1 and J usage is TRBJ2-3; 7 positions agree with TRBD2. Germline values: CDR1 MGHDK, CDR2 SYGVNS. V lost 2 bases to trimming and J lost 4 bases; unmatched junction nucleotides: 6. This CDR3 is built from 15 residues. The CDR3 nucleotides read TGTGCCAGCAGTGAAGGCGGGAGTACCCCAGATACGCAGTATTTT. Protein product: CASSEGGSTPDTQYF.

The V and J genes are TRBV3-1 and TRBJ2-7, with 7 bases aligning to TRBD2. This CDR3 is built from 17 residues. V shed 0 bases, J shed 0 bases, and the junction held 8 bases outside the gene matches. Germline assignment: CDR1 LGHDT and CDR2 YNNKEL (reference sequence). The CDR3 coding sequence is TGTGCCAGCAGCCAAGATAGAGGCGGGAGAACCTCCTACGAGCAGTACTTC. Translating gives CASSQDRGGRTSYEQYF.

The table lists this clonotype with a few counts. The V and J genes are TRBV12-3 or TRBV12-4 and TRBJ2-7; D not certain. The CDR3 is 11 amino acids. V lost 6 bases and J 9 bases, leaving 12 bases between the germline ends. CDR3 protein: CASSLEDAQYF. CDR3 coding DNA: TGTGCCAGCAGCCTAGAAGATGCGCAGTACTTC.

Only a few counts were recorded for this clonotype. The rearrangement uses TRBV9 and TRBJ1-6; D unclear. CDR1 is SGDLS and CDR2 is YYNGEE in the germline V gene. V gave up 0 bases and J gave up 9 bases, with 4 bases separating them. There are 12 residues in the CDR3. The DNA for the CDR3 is TGTGCCAGCAGCGTAGCTGGTTCACCCCTCCACTTT. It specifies CASSVAGSPLHF.

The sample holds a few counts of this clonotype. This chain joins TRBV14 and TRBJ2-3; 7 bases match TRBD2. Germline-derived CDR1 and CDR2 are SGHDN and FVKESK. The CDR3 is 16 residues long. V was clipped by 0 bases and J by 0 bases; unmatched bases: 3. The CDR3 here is CASSQDRDYSTDTQYF. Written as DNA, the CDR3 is TGTGCCAGCAGCCAAGACCGGGACTATAGCACAGATACGCAGTATTTT.

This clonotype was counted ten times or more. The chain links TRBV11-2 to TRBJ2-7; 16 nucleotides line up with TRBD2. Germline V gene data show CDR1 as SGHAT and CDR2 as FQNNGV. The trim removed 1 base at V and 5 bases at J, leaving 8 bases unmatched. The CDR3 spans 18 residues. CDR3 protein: CASSLVGLAGGPMNEQYF. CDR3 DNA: TGTGCCAGCAGCTTAGTGGGACTAGCGGGAGGGCCGATGAACGAGCAGTACTTC.

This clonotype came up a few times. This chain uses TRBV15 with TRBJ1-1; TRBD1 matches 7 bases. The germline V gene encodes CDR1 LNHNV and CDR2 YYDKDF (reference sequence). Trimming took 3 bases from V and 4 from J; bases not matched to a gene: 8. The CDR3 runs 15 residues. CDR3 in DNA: TGTGCCACCAGCAGCACAGGGGCTGTGGGCACTGAAGCTTTCTTT. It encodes CATSSTGAVGTEAFF.

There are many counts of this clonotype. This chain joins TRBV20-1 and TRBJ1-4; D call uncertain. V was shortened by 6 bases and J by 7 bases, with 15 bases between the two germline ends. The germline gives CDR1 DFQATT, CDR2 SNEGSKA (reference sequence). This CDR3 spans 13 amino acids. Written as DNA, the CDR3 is TGCAGTGCGTTACATCGGGAAAGTGAAAAACTGTTTTTT. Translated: CSALHRESEKLFF.

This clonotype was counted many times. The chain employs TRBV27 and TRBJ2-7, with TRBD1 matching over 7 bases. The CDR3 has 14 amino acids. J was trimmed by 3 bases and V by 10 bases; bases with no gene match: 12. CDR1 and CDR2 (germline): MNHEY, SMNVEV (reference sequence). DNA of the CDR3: TGTGCCACCAAACCCGGGACAGAGAACTACGAGCAGTACTTC. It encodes CATKPGTENYEQYF.

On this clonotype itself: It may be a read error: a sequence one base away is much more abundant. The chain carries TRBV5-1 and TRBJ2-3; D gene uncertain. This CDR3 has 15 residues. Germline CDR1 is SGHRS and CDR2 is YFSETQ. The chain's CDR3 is CASSRSLLGTDAQYF. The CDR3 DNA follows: TGCGCCAGCAGCAGGAGTTTGTTGGGCACAGATGCGCAGTATTTT.

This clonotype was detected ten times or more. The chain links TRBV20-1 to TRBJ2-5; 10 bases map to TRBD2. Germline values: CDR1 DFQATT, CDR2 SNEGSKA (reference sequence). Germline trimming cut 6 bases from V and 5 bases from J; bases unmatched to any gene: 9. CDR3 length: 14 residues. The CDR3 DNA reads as TGCAGTGCCTCTAGCGGGAGTGAGGGGGAGACCCAGTACTTC. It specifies CSASSGSEGETQYF.